These 18 T cell receptor beta chains came from one sample sequenced in a study of early T cells in non-severe SARS-CoV-2 infection. One entry per CDR3 protein results from TCRdb running MiXCR on the 5' RACE reads. This table has around 45,000 distinct CDR3 sequences, about 4% appearing once. Sequenced input: whole blood. The receptors were gathered from an adult who was a healthcare worker with PCR-confirmed SARS-CoV-2 infection or an uninfected control (not recorded which).

This rearrangement joins TRBV19 to TRBJ1-5; D gene unclear. There are 14 residues in the CDR3. Germline V gives CDR1 LNHDA, CDR2 SQIVND (reference sequence). The germline V and J ends were trimmed by 6 bases and 0 bases, with 9 bases remaining between them. CDR3 loop: CASSGSYSNQPQHF. Here the CDR3 DNA reads TGTGCCAGTAGCGGCTCCTATAGCAATCAGCCCCAGCATTTT.

In this sample, this clonotype turned up many times. This rearrangement joins TRBV20-1 to TRBJ2-1; 9 bases align to TRBD1. Trimming at V came to 0 bases and at J to 4 bases, leaving 4 bases not matched to a gene. Germline V CDR1 and CDR2: DFQATT, SNEGSKA (reference sequence). CDR3 length: 15 amino acids. The CDR3 DNA is TGCAGTGCTAGAGATCCGGGACAGGGTTACAATGAGCAGTTCTTC. It is translated as CSARDPGQGYNEQFF.

This clonotype was recorded many times. This sequence joins TRBV7-2 and TRBJ2-1; D is unclear. This CDR3 contains 12 residues. V lost 3 bases, J lost 5 bases, and 5 bases lay in between. From germline, CDR1 is SGHTA and CDR2 FQGNSA. DNA of the CDR3: TGTGCCAGCAGCTTCGGAAACAATGAGCAGTTCTTC. Translating it yields CASSFGNNEQFF. The whole variable domain, remainder taken from reference TRBV7-2 and TRBJ2-1, is GAGVSQSPSNKVTEKGKDVELRCDPISGHTALYWYRQSLGQGLEFLIYFQGNSAPDKSGLPSDRFSAERTGGSVSTLTIQRTQQEDSAVYLCASSFGNNEQFFGPGTRLTVL.

This clonotype was observed a few times. The rearrangement joins TRBV7-9 to TRBJ1-2, with TRBD1 matching over 7 bases. After removal of 5 bases from V and 3 bases from J, the junction contained 6 bases not matched to a gene. Germline V gene data show CDR1 as SEHNR and CDR2 as FQNEAQ (reference sequence). The CDR3 is 14 residues long. The CDR3, as DNA: TGTGCCAGCAGCCTGACAGGGCAGGACTATGGCTACACCTTC. Translating it yields CASSLTGQDYGYTF. The full variable domain, rest sourced from reference TRBV7-9 and TRBJ1-2, is DTGVSQNPRHKITKRGQNVTFRCDPISEHNRLYWYRQTLGQGPEFLTYFQNEAQLEKSRLLSDRFSAERPKGSFSTLEIQRTEQGDSAMYLCASSLTGQDYGYTFGSGTRLTVV.

This clonotype was detected many times. This chain uses TRBV6-5 with TRBJ2-7, with TRBD1 identical over 7 bases. Germline V CDR1 and CDR2: MNHEY, SVGAGI. After removal of 5 bases from V and 5 bases from J, the junction contained 9 bases not matched to a gene. There are 14 residues in the CDR3. DNA for the CDR3: TGTGCCAGCAGTCGAAAGCCTACAGGGGACGAGCAGTACTTC. Translating it yields CASSRKPTGDEQYF.

The chain has TRBV6-1 and TRBJ1-5; tentatively, D is TRBD1 (5 bases). The germline gives CDR1 MNHNS, CDR2 SASEGT. V was clipped by 1 base and J by 10 bases, with 11 bases between them. The CDR3 loop spans 13 amino acids. Here the CDR3 reads CASSEVQGGPQHF. The CDR3 bases are TGTGCCAGCAGTGAAGTCCAGGGTGGACCCCAGCATTTT.

This clonotype was seen at least ten times. The genes are TRBV2 and TRBJ2-1; 7 nucleotides agree with TRBD2. The V and J ends lost 8 bases and 5 bases, in that order; junction bases with no gene match: 9. Germline CDR1 SNHLY, CDR2 FYNNEI. The CDR3 runs 14 residues. In nucleotides, the CDR3 is TGTGCCAGCGGGAGGGCTATTCAGAACAATGAGCAGTTCTTC. It specifies CASGRAIQNNEQFF. Complete variable domain (other parts from reference TRBV2 and TRBJ2-1): EPEVTQTPSHQVTQMGQEVILRCVPISNHLYFYWYRQILGQKVEFLVSFYNNEISEKSEIFDDQFSVERPDGSNFTLKIRSTKLEDSAMYFCASGRAIQNNEQFFGPGTRLTVL.

This clonotype was picked up many times. This sequence joins TRBV7-9 and TRBJ2-7; 12 nucleotides agree with TRBD2. CDR1 is SEHNR, CDR2 FQNEAQ, per germline (reference sequence). V trimming: 4 bases; J trimming: 5 bases; junction bases outside the gene matches: 9. The length of the CDR3 is 16 residues. CDR3 residues: CASSSSASGRAHEQYF. The CDR3 bases are TGTGCCAGCAGCTCATCGGCTAGCGGGAGGGCCCACGAGCAGTACTTC.

This clonotype was seen more than once but under ten times. The rearrangement joins TRBV7-9 to TRBJ2-1, with 9 bases that match TRBD2. The CDR3 is made up of 17 amino acids. V lost 8 bases and J lost 9; bases outside the gene matches: 20. Looked up from germline, CDR1 is SEHNR and CDR2 is FQNEAQ (reference sequence). CDR3 in DNA: TGTGCCAGCCTCTTATCGGGAGCGGGAGGCCCCCAGGGTGAGCAGTTCTTC. Its protein is CASLLSGAGGPQGEQFF.

This clonotype was seen many times. The rearrangement uses TRBV6-5 and TRBJ1-3; D unclear. V dropped 6 bases and J dropped 0 bases, with 6 bases sitting between them. The CDR3 consists of 13 residues. The germline CDR1 and CDR2 sequences are MNHEY and SVGAGI. CDR3 residues: CASRAVSGNTIYF. CDR3 bases: TGTGCCAGCAGGGCAGTCTCTGGAAACACCATATATTTT.

V usage is TRBV7-9 and J usage is TRBJ2-7, with 7 nucleotides matching TRBD2. The CDR3 covers 13 residues. Germline V gene sequence: CDR1 SEHNR, CDR2 FQNEAQ (reference sequence). The J segment lost 5 bases and the V segment lost 4 bases, leaving 5 bases of the junction unmatched. CDR3 in DNA: TGTGCCAGCAGCTGGGGAGGGGTGGACGAGCAGTACTTC. Encoded protein: CASSWGGVDEQYF.

A note on this clonotype: Being one base from a much bigger clone, this may be a read error. The conserved final phenylalanine or tryptophan is absent from the CDR3, which likely points to a read error. The CDR3 sequence: CASSPVAGVSYEQYI. DNA for the CDR3: TGTGCCAGCAGTCCCGTAGCGGGAGTGTCCTACGAGCAGTACATC. V gene TRBV12-3 or TRBV12-4 combines with J gene TRBJ2-7, with 9 bases identical to TRBD2. This CDR3 is 15 amino acids long. V dropped 5 bases and J dropped 1; count of bases not matched to a gene: 6.

This clonotype was detected ten times or more. V is TRBV5-4 and J is TRBJ2-1; possibly TRBD2 for D (5 bases). Germline V gene sequence: CDR1 SGHNT, CDR2 YYREEE (reference sequence). This CDR3 contains 16 residues. Trimming removed 2 bases from V and 10 bases from J, with 22 bases in between. In DNA form, the CDR3 reads TGTGCCAGCAGCTTTGGTGGAGGCCGATCGTTGAACGAGCAGTTCTTC. The encoded protein is CASSFGGGRSLNEQFF. Combining the CDR3 with reference TRBV5-4 and TRBJ2-1 gives the whole variable domain ETGVTQSPTHLIKTRGQQVTLRCSSQSGHNTVSWYQQALGQGPQFIFQYYREEENGRGNFPPRFSGLQFPNYSSELNVNALELDDSALYLCASSFGGGRSLNEQFFGPGTRLTVL.

This clonotype was seen repeatedly, ten times or more. The chain is built from TRBV7-8 and TRBJ1-1; D is undetermined. With 5 bases removed from V and 1 base from J, the gap between germline ends came to 14 bases. The CDR3 is made up of 15 amino acids. CDR1 and CDR2 (germline): SGHVS, FQNEAQ. CDR3 amino acids: CASSVYGPKNTEAFF. CDR3 DNA sequence: TGTGCCAGCAGCGTGTACGGGCCAAAGAACACTGAAGCTTTCTTT.

This clonotype was picked up many times. The chain employs TRBV6-2 or TRBV6-3 and TRBJ1-2, with no clear D. Per germline, CDR1 MNHEY and CDR2 SVGEGT. Trimming removed 2 bases at V and 4 bases at J, with 5 bases between. The CDR3 is made up of 12 amino acids. The CDR3 nucleotides read TGTGCCAGCAGTTACGCCACCTATGGCTACACCTTC. Protein: CASSYATYGYTF.

This clonotype was seen only a few times. The V gene is TRBV6-1, the J gene TRBJ2-2; D may be TRBD1 (6 bases). CDR3 size: 14 residues. Germline V gives CDR1 MNHNS, CDR2 SASEGT. Trimming removed 6 bases from V and 2 bases from J, with 10 bases in between. The CDR3 bases are TGTGCCAGCAGGACAGGAGCAAACACCGGGGAGCTGTTTTTT. Translation: CASRTGANTGELFF.

In its sample, this clonotype was seen many times. The V and J genes are TRBV7-8 and TRBJ2-5; D gene ambiguous. CDR1 is SGHVS, CDR2 FQNEAQ, per germline. This CDR3 spans 15 amino acids. Trimming shortened V by 1 base and J by 1 base, and 10 bases separated the two germline ends. The CDR3 loop reads CASSLVSVLQETQYF. The CDR3 nucleotides are TGTGCCAGCAGCTTAGTGTCAGTCCTCCAAGAGACCCAGTACTTC.

There are many counts of this clonotype. The chain carries TRBV12-3 or TRBV12-4 and TRBJ2-7; possible D gene TRBD2, 6 bases. CDR3 length: 13 amino acids. The V end lost 10 bases, the J end lost 6 bases, and 19 bases lay between the germline ends. Here the CDR3 reads CANTLSPGGEQYF. For the CDR3, the DNA is TGTGCCAACACCCTATCACCCGGGGGCGAGCAGTACTTC.